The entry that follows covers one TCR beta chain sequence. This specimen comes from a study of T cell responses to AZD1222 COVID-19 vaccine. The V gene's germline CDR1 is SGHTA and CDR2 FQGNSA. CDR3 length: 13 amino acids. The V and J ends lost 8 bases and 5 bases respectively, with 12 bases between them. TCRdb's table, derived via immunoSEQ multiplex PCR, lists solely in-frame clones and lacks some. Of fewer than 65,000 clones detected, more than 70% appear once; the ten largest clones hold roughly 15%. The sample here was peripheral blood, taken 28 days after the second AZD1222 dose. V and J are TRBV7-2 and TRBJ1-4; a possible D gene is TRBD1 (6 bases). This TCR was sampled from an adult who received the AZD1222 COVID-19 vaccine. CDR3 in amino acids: CASQGQPNEKLFF. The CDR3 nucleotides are TGTGCCAGCCAGGGGCAACCAAATGAAAAACTGTTTTTT.